The next 18 T cell receptor beta chains were all read from a single sample in a study of control samples from healthy donors and cancer patients (TCRdb year 2020). Library generation was performed with the immunoSEQ multiplex PCR assay. What TCRdb holds here is the immuneACCESS table cut down to in-frame rearrangements. Part of the clones is not present; checked against another copy, under half of the missing clones reflect an unresolved V gene, and the others are unexplained. The sample table lists about 70,000 clones, approximately 84% of them with a count of one. The ten largest account for 25% to 35% of the sample. Material for sequencing was blood. The receptors stem from a man in his forties or fifties in good health.

The rearrangement links TRBV4-2 to TRBJ2-2, with D hard to call. The germline CDR1 and CDR2 sequences are LGHNA and YNFKEQ. The V end lost 6 bases, the J end lost 5 bases, and 13 bases lay between the germline ends. This CDR3 comprises 14 residues. CDR3 DNA sequence: TGTGCCAGCAGATGGGAAGGTGATACCGGGGAGCTGTTTTTT. It encodes CASRWEGDTGELFF.

The V gene is TRBV11-2, the J gene TRBJ1-6; 7 nucleotides align to TRBD1. From germline, CDR1 is SGHAT and CDR2 FQNNGV. J lost 7 bases, V lost 4 bases, and 13 bases had no gene match. The CDR3 covers 17 residues. CDR3 in amino acids: CASSSTVQGTTNSPLHF. CDR3 coding DNA: TGTGCCAGCAGCTCAACTGTACAGGGGACTACCAATTCACCCCTCCACTTT.

As to this clone: The junction departs from the called germline gene at one end, perhaps through a read error. The rearrangement uses TRBV5-1 and TRBJ1-1; maybe TRBD1 (5 bases). The CDR3 has 13 residues. CDR1 and CDR2 (germline): SGHRS, YFSETQ. The CDR3 loop is CASSLRGDVEAFF. The CDR3 region has the DNA TGCGCCAGTAGCTTAAGAGGGGACGTTGAAGCTTTCTTT.

The J gene is TRBJ2-5, the V gene TRBV27; 10 bases are shared with TRBD1. The ends lost 0 bases at V and 5 bases at J; junction bases unmatched: 3. This CDR3 spans 15 amino acids. Germline V gene sequence: CDR1 MNHEY, CDR2 SMNVEV (reference sequence). CDR3 loop: CASSLSLGQGETQYF. CDR3 DNA: TGTGCCAGCAGTTTATCGCTGGGACAGGGGGAGACCCAGTACTTC.

The chain recombines TRBV4-1 with TRBJ1-5; 9 bases match TRBD1. Trimming took 1 base from V and 8 from J; bases not matched to a gene: 6. This CDR3 is 15 amino acids long. Germline V lookup: CDR1 MGHRA, CDR2 YSYEKL. The CDR3: CASSQVATGGKPQHF. CDR3 nucleotide sequence: TGCGCCAGCAGCCAAGTTGCGACAGGGGGAAAGCCCCAGCATTTT.

V gene TRBV11-1 combines with J gene TRBJ1-6, with no clear D. Trimming shortened V by 4 bases and J by 2 bases, and 6 bases separated the two germline ends. This CDR3 spans 14 amino acids. The germline V gene has CDR1 SGHAT and CDR2 FQDESV (reference sequence). The CDR3 nucleotides are TGTGCCAGCAGCTCCGCACCCTATAATTCACCCCTCCACTTT. Residues: CASSSAPYNSPLHF.

The V gene is TRBV28, the J gene TRBJ2-7, with 8 bases matching TRBD1. The CDR3 totals 14 residues. Germline V CDR1 and CDR2: MDHEN, SYDVKM. The V gene end was trimmed by 7 bases and the J gene end by 2 bases; junction bases not matched to a gene: 7. The CDR3 spells CASTSGGATYEQYF. As DNA, the CDR3 is TGTGCCAGCACTTCAGGGGGCGCCACCTACGAGCAGTACTTC.

This clone was observed a handful of times. Written as DNA, the CDR3 is TGTGCCAGCAGCTTCCGGGACAGGGGCCCTGAAGCTTTCTTT. Translating it yields CASSFRDRGPEAFF. This sequence joins TRBV5-5 and TRBJ1-1, with 10 bases matching TRBD1. V shed 2 bases, J shed 6 bases, and the junction held 4 bases outside the gene matches. Germline V gives CDR1 SGHKS, CDR2 YYEKEE (reference sequence). The CDR3 sequence is 14 residues long.

J is TRBJ1-4 and V is TRBV7-2, with a possible D match to TRBD1 (6 bases). From germline, CDR1 is SGHTA and CDR2 FQGNSA. The CDR3 consists of 14 residues. Trimming shortened V by 1 base and J by 6 bases, and 9 bases separated the two germline ends. The CDR3 sequence is CASSLGGLDEKLFF. The CDR3 DNA follows: TGTGCCAGCAGCTTAGGGGGGCTGGATGAAAAACTGTTTTTT.

The rearrangement uses TRBV28 and TRBJ1-4; 7 nucleotides align to TRBD1. The CDR3 loop spans 14 amino acids. The V gene end was trimmed by 4 bases and the J gene end by 3 bases; junction bases not matched to a gene: 2. Per germline, CDR1 MDHEN and CDR2 SYDVKM. CDR3 in DNA: TGTGCCAGCAGTTCAGGGGGACCTAATGAAAAACTGTTTTTT. Translation: CASSSGGPNEKLFF.

The chain carries TRBV5-4 and TRBJ2-5, with D uncertain. The CDR3 loop spans 13 amino acids. V was shortened by 3 bases and J by 5 bases, with 11 bases between the two germline ends. Per germline, CDR1 SGHNT and CDR2 YYREEE (reference sequence). In DNA form, the CDR3 reads TGTGCCAGCAGCTACGGCCGGCGGGAGACCCAGTACTTC. Translated: CASSYGRRETQYF.

The chain joins TRBV6-2 or TRBV6-3 to TRBJ1-1; D is unclear. Germline loops: CDR1 MNHEY, CDR2 SVGEGT. CDR3 size: 13 residues. Trimming took off 5 bases at V and 0 bases at J, with 7 bases between the two ends. The CDR3 DNA follows: TGTGCCAGCAGTGACAACTTGAACACTGAAGCTTTCTTT. Protein sequence: CASSDNLNTEAFF.

The chain joins TRBV30 to TRBJ2-7, with a weak D call TRBD1 (6 bases). This CDR3 comprises 14 residues. The V end lost 5 bases, the J end lost 3 bases, and 17 bases lay between the germline ends. Looked up from germline, CDR1 is GTSNPN and CDR2 is SVGIG (reference sequence). CDR3 coding DNA: TGTGCCTGGTCGACAGGAGGCTTTGTCTACGAGCAGTACTTC. Translating it yields CAWSTGGFVYEQYF.

This sequence joins TRBV5-1 and TRBJ1-2; D remains unclear. Germline CDR1 SGHRS, CDR2 YFSETQ. V was shortened by 0 bases and J by 0 bases, with 9 bases between the two germline ends. The CDR3 length is 15 residues. CDR3 nucleotides: TGCGCCAGCAGCTTGGAGGGCACAACTAACTATGGCTACACCTTC. Amino acid sequence: CASSLEGTTNYGYTF.

V is TRBV4-2 and J is TRBJ1-5; D remains unclear. There are 14 residues in the CDR3. Germline V gene sequence: CDR1 LGHNA, CDR2 YNFKEQ. V was cut by 1 base and J by 6 bases, with 10 bases left in between. CDR3 loop: CASSQVQLGQPQHF. DNA of the CDR3: TGTGCCAGCAGCCAAGTTCAGCTAGGTCAGCCCCAGCATTTT.

CDR3 nucleotide sequence: TGTGCCAGCACCCGAACAGGGGTCCCCTACGAGCAGTACTTC. Protein: CASTRTGVPYEQYF. The chain uses TRBV5-8 and TRBJ2-7; 7 bases fit TRBD1. The CDR3 is made up of 14 amino acids. J gave up 2 bases and V 6 bases, and 8 bases lay outside the gene matches. The germline V gene encodes CDR1 SGHTS and CDR2 YDEGEE.

This sequence joins TRBV11-2 and TRBJ1-6; the D gene is possibly TRBD1 (5 bases). The V end was cut by 4 bases, the J end by 10 bases, with 11 bases between. The germline V gene encodes CDR1 SGHAT and CDR2 FQNNGV. The CDR3 consists of 13 residues. CDR3: CASSWGRESPLHF. The CDR3 nucleotides are TGTGCCAGCAGCTGGGGGAGAGAATCACCCCTCCACTTT.

This clone has only one observation. This CDR3 is CASSLADPSYNEQFF. CDR3 sequence (DNA): TGCGCCAGCAGCTTGGCAGATCCATCCTACAATGAGCAGTTCTTC. The chain employs TRBV5-1 and TRBJ2-1; no clear D gene. This CDR3 has 15 amino acids. CDR1 SGHRS and CDR2 YFSETQ come from the germline V gene. The germline V and J ends were trimmed by 0 bases and 1 base, with 8 bases remaining between them.